A single sample is the source of the 14 T cell receptor beta chains below, sequenced in a study of blood T cells in healthy people across ages. A second about 7 to 12 cycle PCR used barcoded and J-beta primers. TCRdb recomputed calls from the 5' RACE reads with MiXCR, one row per CDR3 protein. The data hold 650,000 to 700,000 distinct CDR3 sequences, with around 52% observed a single time. The specimen sequenced was blood. These receptors all stem from a woman older than 75 in good health.

The CDR3 DNA is TGTGCCAGCAGCTTAAGTTTGGGGGCCCAGAAGGATACGCAGTATTTT. This sequence encodes CASSLSLGAQKDTQYF. The chain combines TRBV7-3 with TRBJ2-3, with TRBD1 as a possible D gene (6 bases). The ends were cut back, 1 base at V and 6 bases at J, with 17 bases in the middle. Germline V gives CDR1 SGHTA, CDR2 FQGTGA. The CDR3 is 16 amino acids.

Notes on this clonotype: A much larger clone is a single base away; this may be a read error. The V and J genes are TRBV12-3 or TRBV12-4 and TRBJ2-1; D might be TRBD1 (5 bases). TRBJ2-7 matches the DNA end more closely, so the J call is doubtful. The CDR3 spans 16 residues. CDR3 bases: TGTGCCAGCACTACAGACAGCCCCACGTATGGGAATGAGCAGTACTTC. It codes for CASTTDSPTYGNEQYF.

The rearrangement joins TRBV12-3 or TRBV12-4 to TRBJ2-1, with 9 nucleotides matching TRBD2. With 5 bases clipped from V and 2 bases from J, the junction kept 4 bases outside the gene matches. The CDR3 runs to 15 residues. The CDR3 region has the DNA TGTGCCAGCAGTCCTCGACTAGCGGCCTACAATGAGCAGTTCTTC. Translation gives CASSPRLAAYNEQFF.

V usage is TRBV12-3 or TRBV12-4 and J usage is TRBJ2-3, with a possible D match to TRBD2 (5 bases). The CDR3 totals 16 residues. V gave up 2 bases and J gave up 4 bases, with 16 bases separating them. The DNA for the CDR3 is TGTGCCAGCAGTTTAATTCCCGGAGAGGGTCCAGATACGCAGTATTTT. Translation: CASSLIPGEGPDTQYF.

In its sample, this clonotype was seen many times. The chain has TRBV28 and TRBJ2-3, with unresolved D. CDR3 length: 11 residues. Germline V gene sequence: CDR1 MDHEN, CDR2 SYDVKM. Trimming stripped 8 bases from V and 0 bases from J, with 3 bases between. DNA for the CDR3: TGTGCCAGCGCCAGCACAGATACGCAGTATTTT. This encodes CASASTDTQYF.

In regard to this clonotype: One junction end does not reproduce the germline sequence, and a read error may be involved. The chain links TRBV20-1 to TRBJ2-7, with 7 bases identical to TRBD2. The germline CDR1 and CDR2 sequences are DFQATT and SNEGSKA (reference sequence). CDR3 length: 14 residues. The CDR3, as DNA: TGCAGGGCTAGAGGGTATGCGGGGGCCTACGAGCAGTACTTC. It codes for CRARGYAGAYEQYF.

This clonotype was detected only once. The chain has TRBV3-1 and TRBJ2-1; D possibly uses TRBD1 or TRBD2 (7 bases each). Deletions cut 1 base from V and 1 base from J, with 11 bases between. The germline CDR1 and CDR2 sequences are LGHDT and YNNKEL (reference sequence). The CDR3 consists of 16 residues. The CDR3 reads CASSQGEGQSYNEQFF. The CDR3 bases are TGTGCCAGCAGCCAAGGGGAGGGACAGTCCTACAATGAGCAGTTCTTC.

The V and J genes are TRBV29-1 and TRBJ2-7; perhaps TRBD1 as D (6 bases). The CDR3 covers 12 residues. Germline V gene sequence: CDR1 SQVTM, CDR2 ANQGSEA. V lost 7 bases to trimming and J lost 2 bases, with 12 bases between them. CDR3 protein: CSARDKPYEQYF. CDR3 DNA: TGCAGCGCACGGGACAAACCCTACGAGCAGTACTTC.

About this clonotype: Being one base from a much bigger clone, this may be a read error. The chain links TRBV27 to TRBJ2-7; 7 bases fit TRBD2. From germline, CDR1 is MNHEY and CDR2 SMNVEV (reference sequence). The CDR3 length is 14 residues. Trimming removed 6 bases from V and 3 bases from J; junction bases left unmatched: 8. The CDR3 nucleotides are TGTGCCAGCAGGTTCTATCCTAGCGGCTACGAGCAGTACTTC. As protein: CASRFYPSGYEQYF.

The chain combines TRBV29-1 with TRBJ1-1; D is unclear. CDR3 length equals 12 residues. Trimming shortened V by 7 bases and J by 1 base, and 10 bases separated the two germline ends. In germline, CDR1 is SQVTM, CDR2 ANQGSEA. CDR3 region: CSGIRKNTEAFF. The DNA of the CDR3 is TGCAGCGGAATAAGGAAGAACACTGAAGCTTTCTTT. The variable domain in full, with the rest retrieved from reference TRBV29-1 and TRBJ1-1, is SAVISQKPSRDICQRGTSLTIQCQVDSQVTMMFWYRQQPGQSLTLIATANQGSEATYESGFVIDKFPISRPNLTFSTLTVSNMSPEDSSIYLCSGIRKNTEAFFGQGTRLTVV.

This clonotype was found many times. The rearrangement joins TRBV28 to TRBJ2-7; no clear D. Between the trimmed V and J ends, which lost 3 bases and 7 bases, there was a span of 7 bases. CDR1 is MDHEN and CDR2 is SYDVKM in the germline V gene. The CDR3 has 11 amino acids. The CDR3 DNA sequence: TGTGCCAGCAGTTTGGGAAGGGAGCAGTACTTC. It encodes CASSLGREQYF.

The V gene is TRBV10-3, the J gene TRBJ2-5; 10 nucleotides match TRBD1. V lost 7 bases and J lost 11; bases outside the gene matches: 10. Per the germline V gene, CDR1 is ENHRY and CDR2 is SYGVKD. CDR3 length equals 13 residues. Here the CDR3 DNA reads TGTGCCATCACATCAGGACAGGGGGATGAGCAGTACTTC. Translating it yields CAITSGQGDEQYF.

DNA of the CDR3: TGCGCCAGCAGCTTGGCAGGACAAAGGAACACTGAAGCTTTCTTT. This encodes CASSLAGQRNTEAFF. The chain is built from TRBV5-1 and TRBJ1-1; weak D call: TRBD1 (5 bases). The germline V gene has CDR1 SGHRS and CDR2 YFSETQ. This CDR3 is built from 15 residues. The V end was cut by 0 bases, the J end by 1 base, with 10 bases between.

DNA of the CDR3: TGTGCCAGCAGTGACCCAGGGGGAAGCAATCAGCCCCAGCATTTT. Protein sequence: CASSDPGGSNQPQHF. The V call is TRBV12-3 or TRBV12-4, the J call TRBJ1-5; 7 positions match TRBD1. The length of the CDR3 is 15 residues. J was trimmed by 1 base and V by 5 bases; bases with no gene match: 5.